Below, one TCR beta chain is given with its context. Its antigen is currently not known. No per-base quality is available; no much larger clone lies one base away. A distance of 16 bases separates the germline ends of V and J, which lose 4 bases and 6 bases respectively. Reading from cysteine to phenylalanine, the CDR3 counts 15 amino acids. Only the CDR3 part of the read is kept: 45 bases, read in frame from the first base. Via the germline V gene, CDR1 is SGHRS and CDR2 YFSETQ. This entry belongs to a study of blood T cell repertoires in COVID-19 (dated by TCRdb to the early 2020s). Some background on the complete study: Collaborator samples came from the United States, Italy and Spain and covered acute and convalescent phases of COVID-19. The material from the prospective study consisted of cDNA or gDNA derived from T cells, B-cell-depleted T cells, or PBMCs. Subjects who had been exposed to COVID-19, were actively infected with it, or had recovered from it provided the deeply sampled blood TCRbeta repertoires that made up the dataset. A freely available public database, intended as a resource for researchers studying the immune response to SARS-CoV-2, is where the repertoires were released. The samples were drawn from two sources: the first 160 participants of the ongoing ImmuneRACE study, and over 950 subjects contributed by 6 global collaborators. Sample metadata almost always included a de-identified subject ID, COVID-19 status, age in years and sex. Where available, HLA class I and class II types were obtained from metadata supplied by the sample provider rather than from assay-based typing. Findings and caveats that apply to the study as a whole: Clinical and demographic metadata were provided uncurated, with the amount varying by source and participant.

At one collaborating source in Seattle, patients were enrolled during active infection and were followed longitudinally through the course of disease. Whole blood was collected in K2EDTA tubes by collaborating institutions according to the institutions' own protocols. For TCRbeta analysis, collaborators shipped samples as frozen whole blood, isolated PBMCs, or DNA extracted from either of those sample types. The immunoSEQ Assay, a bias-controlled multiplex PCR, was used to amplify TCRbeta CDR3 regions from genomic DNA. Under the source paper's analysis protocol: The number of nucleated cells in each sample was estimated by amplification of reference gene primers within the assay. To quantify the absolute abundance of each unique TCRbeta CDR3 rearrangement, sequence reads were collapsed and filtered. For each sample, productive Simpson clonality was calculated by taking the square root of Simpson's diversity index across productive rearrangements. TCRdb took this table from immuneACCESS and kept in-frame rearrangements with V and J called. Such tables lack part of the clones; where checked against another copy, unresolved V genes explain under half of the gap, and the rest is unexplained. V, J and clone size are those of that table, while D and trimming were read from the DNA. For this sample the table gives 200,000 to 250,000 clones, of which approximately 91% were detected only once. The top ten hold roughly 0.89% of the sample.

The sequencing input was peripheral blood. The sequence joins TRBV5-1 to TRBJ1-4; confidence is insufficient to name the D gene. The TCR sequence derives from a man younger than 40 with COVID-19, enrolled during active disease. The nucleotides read TGCGCCAGCAGCGACCCTCGCTCGGCGGATGAAAAACTGTTTTTT. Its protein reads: CASSDPRSADEKLFF.